The T cell receptor (beta chain) described here comes from a study of beta chain features in type 1 diabetes. Study findings and constraints: Comparison showed that naive, central memory and Treg TCRB repertoires appeared more similar among patients than among healthy donors. Any PCR bias toward short templates would affect both groups alike. A pattern of fewer insertions and more deletions at VDJ junctions was seen in type 1 diabetes patients.

All of the isolated RNA was reverse transcribed, so expressed TCRB transcripts were sequenced. Sequenced by immunoSEQ multiplex PCR; TCRdb stores in-frame clones only, minus some. Of 600,000 to 650,000 clones in the sample, roughly a sixth were seen once. Via CD45RO/CCR7/CD25/CD127/CD95/CD27, cells of the CD4+ naive, central memory, regulatory and stem cell-like memory subsets were sorted. A remark on this clone: Its specificity is not known.

The receptor's source is a man between 18 and 35 years old in good health. The sequencing input was naive CD4+ T cells from blood.

The CDR3 spells CASSVGVGSNQPQHF. For the CDR3, the DNA is TGTGCCAGCAGCGTAGGGGTCGGTAGCAATCAGCCCCAGCATTTT. This sequence joins TRBV9 and TRBJ1-5; D gene uncertain. CDR3 length: 15 residues. Trimming left V 0 bases short and J 0 bases short, with 7 bases between. The germline V gene has CDR1 SGDLS and CDR2 YYNGEE.